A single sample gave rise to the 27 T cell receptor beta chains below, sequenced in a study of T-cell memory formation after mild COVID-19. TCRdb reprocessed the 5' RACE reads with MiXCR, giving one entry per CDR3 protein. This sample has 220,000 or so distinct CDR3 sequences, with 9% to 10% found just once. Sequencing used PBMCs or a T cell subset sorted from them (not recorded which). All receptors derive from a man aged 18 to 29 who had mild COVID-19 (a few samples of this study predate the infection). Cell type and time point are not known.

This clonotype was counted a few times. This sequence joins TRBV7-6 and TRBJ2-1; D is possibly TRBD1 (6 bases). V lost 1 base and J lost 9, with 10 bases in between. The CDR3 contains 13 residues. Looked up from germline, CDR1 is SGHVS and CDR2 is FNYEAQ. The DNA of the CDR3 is TGTGCCAGCAGCTTAGGGACAGATGGTGAGCAGTTCTTC. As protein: CASSLGTDGEQFF.

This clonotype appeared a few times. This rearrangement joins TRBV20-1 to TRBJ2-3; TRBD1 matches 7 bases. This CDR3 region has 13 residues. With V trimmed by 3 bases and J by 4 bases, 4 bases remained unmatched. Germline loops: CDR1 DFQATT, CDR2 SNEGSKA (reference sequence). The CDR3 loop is CSARTGPADTQYF. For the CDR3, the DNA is TGCAGTGCTAGGACAGGGCCGGCAGATACGCAGTATTTT.

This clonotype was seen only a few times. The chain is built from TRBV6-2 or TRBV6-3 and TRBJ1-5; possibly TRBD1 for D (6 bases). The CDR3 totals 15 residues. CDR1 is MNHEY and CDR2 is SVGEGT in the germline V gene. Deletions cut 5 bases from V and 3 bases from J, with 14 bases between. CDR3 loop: CASSAGDRYNQPQHF. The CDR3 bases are TGTGCCAGCAGTGCGGGAGACAGGTACAATCAGCCCCAGCATTTT.

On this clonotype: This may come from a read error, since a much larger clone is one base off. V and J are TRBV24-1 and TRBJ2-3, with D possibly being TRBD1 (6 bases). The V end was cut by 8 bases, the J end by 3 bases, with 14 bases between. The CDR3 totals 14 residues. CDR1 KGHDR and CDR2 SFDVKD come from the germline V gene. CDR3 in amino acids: CATTGDTETDTQYF. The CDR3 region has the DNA TGTGCCACCACAGGGGATACAGAAACAGATACGCAGTATTTT.

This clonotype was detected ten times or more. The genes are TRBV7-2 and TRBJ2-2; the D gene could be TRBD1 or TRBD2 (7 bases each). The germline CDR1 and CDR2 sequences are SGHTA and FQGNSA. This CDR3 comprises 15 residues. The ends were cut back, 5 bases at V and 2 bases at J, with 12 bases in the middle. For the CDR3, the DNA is TGTGCCAGCAGCCAGCGGGACAGAAACACCGGGGAGCTGTTTTTT. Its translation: CASSQRDRNTGELFF.

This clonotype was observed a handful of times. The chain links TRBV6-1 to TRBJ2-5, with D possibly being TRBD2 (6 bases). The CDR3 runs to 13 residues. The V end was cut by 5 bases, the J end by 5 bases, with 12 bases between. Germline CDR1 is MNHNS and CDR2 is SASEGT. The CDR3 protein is CASSWEAEETQYF. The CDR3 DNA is TGTGCCAGCAGTTGGGAGGCAGAGGAGACCCAGTACTTC.

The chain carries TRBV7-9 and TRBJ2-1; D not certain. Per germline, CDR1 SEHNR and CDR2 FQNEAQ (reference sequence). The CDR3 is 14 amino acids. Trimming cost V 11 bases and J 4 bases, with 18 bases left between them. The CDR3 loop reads CACLEVAVYNEQFF. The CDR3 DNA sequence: TGTGCCTGCTTAGAGGTGGCAGTTTACAATGAGCAGTTCTTC.

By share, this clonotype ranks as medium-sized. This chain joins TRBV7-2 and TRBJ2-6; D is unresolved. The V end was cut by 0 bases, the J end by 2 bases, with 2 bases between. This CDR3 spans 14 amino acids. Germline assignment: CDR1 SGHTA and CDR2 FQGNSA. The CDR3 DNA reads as TGTGCCAGCAGCTTAGCGACTGGGGCCAACGTCCTGACTTTC. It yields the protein CASSLATGANVLTF.

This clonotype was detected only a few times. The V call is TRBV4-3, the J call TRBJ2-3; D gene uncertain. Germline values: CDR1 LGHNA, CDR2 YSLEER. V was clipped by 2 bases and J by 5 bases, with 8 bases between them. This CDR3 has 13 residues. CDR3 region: CASSQRARDTQYF. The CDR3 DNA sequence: TGCGCCAGCAGCCAAAGGGCCAGAGATACGCAGTATTTT.

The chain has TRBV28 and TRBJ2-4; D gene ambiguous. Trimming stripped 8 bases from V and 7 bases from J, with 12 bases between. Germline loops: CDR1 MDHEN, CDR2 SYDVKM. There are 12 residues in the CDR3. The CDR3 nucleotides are TGTGCCAGCGAGAAAAATCCGAACATTCAGTACTTC. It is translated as CASEKNPNIQYF.

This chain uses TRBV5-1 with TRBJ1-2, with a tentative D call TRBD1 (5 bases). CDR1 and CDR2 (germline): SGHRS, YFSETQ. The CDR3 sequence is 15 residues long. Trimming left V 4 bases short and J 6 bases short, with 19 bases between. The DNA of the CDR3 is TGCGCCAGCAGCCCAGACTCCACAGGCGTAAATGGCTACACCTTC. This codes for CASSPDSTGVNGYTF. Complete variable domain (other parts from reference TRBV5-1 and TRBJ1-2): KAGVTQTPRYLIKTRGQQVTLSCSPISGHRSVSWYQQTPGQGLQFLFEYFSETQRNKGNFPGRFSGRQFSNSRSEMNVSTLELGDSALYLCASSPDSTGVNGYTFGSGTRLTVV.

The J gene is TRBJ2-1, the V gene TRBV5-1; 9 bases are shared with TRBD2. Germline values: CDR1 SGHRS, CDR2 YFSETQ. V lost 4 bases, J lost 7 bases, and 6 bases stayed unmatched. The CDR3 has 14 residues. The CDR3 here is CASSGISGRNEQFF. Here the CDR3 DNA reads TGCGCCAGCAGCGGTATTAGCGGGAGAAATGAGCAGTTCTTC.

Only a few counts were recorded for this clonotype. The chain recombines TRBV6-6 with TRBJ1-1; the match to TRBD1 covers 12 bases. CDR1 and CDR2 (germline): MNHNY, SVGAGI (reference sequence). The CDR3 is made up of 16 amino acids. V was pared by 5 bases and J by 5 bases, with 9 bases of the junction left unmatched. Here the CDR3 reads CASSPTGTGGRTEAFF. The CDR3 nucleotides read TGTGCCAGCAGTCCCACCGGGACAGGGGGCCGAACTGAAGCTTTCTTT.

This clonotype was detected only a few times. CDR3 in amino acids: CASSFGGQNSPLHF. The CDR3 DNA reads TGCGCCAGCAGCTTTGGGGGACAAAATTCACCCCTCCACTTT. The genes are TRBV5-1 and TRBJ1-6; possibly TRBD1 for D (6 bases). This CDR3 contains 14 residues. Trimming left V 2 bases short and J 7 bases short, with 10 bases between. CDR1 and CDR2 (germline): SGHRS, YFSETQ.

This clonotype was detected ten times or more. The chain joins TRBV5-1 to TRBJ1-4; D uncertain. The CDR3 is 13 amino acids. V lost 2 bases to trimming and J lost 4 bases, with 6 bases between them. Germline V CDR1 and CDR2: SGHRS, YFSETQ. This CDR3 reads CASSFRINEKLFF. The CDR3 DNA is TGCGCCAGCAGCTTTCGAATTAATGAAAAACTGTTTTTT.

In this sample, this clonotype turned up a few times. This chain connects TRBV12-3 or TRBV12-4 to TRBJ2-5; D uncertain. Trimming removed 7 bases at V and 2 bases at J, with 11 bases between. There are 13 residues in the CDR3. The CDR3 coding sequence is TGTGCCAGCAACTCTAACCAACAAGAGACCCAGTACTTC. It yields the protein CASNSNQQETQYF.

This chain's CDR3 is CSGGGTGELFF. In DNA, the CDR3 is TGCAGCGGGGGGGGCACCGGGGAGCTGTTTTTT. The chain uses TRBV29-1 and TRBJ2-2; 7 nucleotides agree with TRBD2. Germline loops: CDR1 SQVTM, CDR2 ANQGSEA. This CDR3 region has 11 residues. V lost 7 bases and J lost 4; bases outside the gene matches: 0.

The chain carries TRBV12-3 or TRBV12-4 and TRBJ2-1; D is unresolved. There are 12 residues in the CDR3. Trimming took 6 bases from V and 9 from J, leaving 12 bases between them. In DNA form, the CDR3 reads TGTGCCAGCAGGATAATCGCGAGTGAGCAGTTCTTC. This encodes CASRIIASEQFF.

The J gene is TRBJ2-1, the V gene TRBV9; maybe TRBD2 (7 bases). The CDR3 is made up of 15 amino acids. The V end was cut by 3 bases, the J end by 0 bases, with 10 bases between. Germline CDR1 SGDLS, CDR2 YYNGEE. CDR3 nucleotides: TGTGCCAGCAGCGCGGGGGGCAGCTCCTACAATGAGCAGTTCTTC. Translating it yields CASSAGGSSYNEQFF.

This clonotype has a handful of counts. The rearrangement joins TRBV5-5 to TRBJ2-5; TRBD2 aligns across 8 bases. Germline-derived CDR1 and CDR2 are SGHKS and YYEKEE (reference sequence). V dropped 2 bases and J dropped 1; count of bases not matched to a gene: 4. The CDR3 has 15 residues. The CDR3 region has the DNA TGTGCCAGCAGCTTATGGCGGGGGGCCCAAGAGACCCAGTACTTC. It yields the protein CASSLWRGAQETQYF.

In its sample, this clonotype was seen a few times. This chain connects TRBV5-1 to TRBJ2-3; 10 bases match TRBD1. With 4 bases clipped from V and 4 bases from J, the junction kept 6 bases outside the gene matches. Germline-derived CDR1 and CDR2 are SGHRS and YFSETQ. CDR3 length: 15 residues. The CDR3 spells CASSEPGQGSDTQYF. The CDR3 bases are TGCGCCAGCAGCGAGCCGGGACAGGGGTCAGATACGCAGTATTTT.

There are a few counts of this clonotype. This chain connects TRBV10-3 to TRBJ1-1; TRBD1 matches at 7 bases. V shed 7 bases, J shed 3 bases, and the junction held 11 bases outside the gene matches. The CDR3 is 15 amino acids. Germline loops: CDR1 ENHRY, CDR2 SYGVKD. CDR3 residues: CAIKTARGLDTEAFF. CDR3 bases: TGTGCCATCAAGACGGCGAGGGGGCTCGACACTGAAGCTTTCTTT.

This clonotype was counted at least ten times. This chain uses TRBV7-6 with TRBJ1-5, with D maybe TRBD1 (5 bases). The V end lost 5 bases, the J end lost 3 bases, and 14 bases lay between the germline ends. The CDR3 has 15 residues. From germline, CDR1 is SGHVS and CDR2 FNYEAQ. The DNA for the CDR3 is TGTGCCAGCAGCCAAAGCACAGGACTCAATCAGCCCCAGCATTTT. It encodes CASSQSTGLNQPQHF. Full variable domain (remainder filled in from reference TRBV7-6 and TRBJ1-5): GAGVSQSPRYKVTKRGQDVALRCDPISGHVSLYWYRQALGQGPEFLTYFNYEAQQDKSGLPNDRFSAERPEGSISTLTIQRTEQRDSAMYRCASSQSTGLNQPQHFGDGTRLSIL.

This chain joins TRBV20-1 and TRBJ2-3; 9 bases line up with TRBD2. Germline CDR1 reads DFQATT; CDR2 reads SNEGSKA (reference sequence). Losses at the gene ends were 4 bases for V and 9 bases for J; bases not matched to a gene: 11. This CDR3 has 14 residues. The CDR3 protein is CSAIGRGGLVTQYF. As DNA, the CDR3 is TGCAGTGCTATAGGGCGGGGGGGCCTTGTAACGCAGTATTTT.

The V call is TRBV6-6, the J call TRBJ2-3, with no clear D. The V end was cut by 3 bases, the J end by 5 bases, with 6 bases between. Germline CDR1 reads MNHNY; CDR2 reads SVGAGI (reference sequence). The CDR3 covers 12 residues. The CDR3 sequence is CASSYGLDTQYF. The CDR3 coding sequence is TGTGCCAGCAGTTATGGATTAGATACGCAGTATTTT.

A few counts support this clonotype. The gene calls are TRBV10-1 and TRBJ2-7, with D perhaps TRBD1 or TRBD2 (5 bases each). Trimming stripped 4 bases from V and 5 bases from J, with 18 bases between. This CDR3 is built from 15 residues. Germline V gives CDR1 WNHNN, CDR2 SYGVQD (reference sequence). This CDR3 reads CASSAGPLVSHEQYF. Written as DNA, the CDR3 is TGCGCCAGCAGTGCGGGACCCTTAGTAAGTCACGAGCAGTACTTC.

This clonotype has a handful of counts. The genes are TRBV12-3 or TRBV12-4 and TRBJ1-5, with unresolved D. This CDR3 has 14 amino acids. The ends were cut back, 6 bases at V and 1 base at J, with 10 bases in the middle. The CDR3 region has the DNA TGTGCCAGCAGCTTCGTGTCAAGCAATCAGCCCCAGCATTTT. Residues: CASSFVSSNQPQHF.